The 21 T cell receptor beta chains presented below share a single source sample, sequenced in a study of cytomegalovirus exposure and HLA in healthy donors. Vbeta (60) and Jbeta (13) primers were used in the PCR. Profiled with immunoSEQ multiplex PCR; TCRdb holds only in-frame clones, not every one. Of over 95,000 clones in the sample, roughly 70% were seen once. Sequencing was performed on PBMCs. All receptors derive from a man between 18 and 29 years old in good health and CMV-seropositive.

The chain carries TRBV5-1 and TRBJ2-3, with TRBD2 identical over 9 bases. The CDR3 consists of 18 residues. Germline trimming cut 0 bases from V and 2 bases from J; bases unmatched to any gene: 10. The V gene's germline CDR1 is SGHRS and CDR2 YFSETQ. The CDR3 loop reads CASSLAGMLAGTTDTQYF. DNA of the CDR3: TGCGCCAGCAGCTTGGCCGGGATGCTAGCGGGGACCACAGATACGCAGTATTTT. Together with reference TRBV5-1 and TRBJ2-3, the CDR3 gives the full variable domain: KAGVTQTPRYLIKTRGQQVTLSCSPISGHRSVSWYQQTPGQGLQFLFEYFSETQRNKGNFPGRFSGRQFSNSRSEMNVSTLELGDSALYLCASSLAGMLAGTTDTQYFGPGTRLTVL.

The CDR3 region has the DNA TGTGCCAGCAGTCGACAGCCATATAGCAATCAGCCCCAGCATTTT. Protein product: CASSRQPYSNQPQHF. The V gene is TRBV6-5, the J gene TRBJ1-5; D may be TRBD1 (5 bases). V lost 5 bases to trimming and J lost 0 bases, with 11 bases between them. There are 15 residues in the CDR3. In germline, CDR1 is MNHEY, CDR2 SVGAGI.

This clone was detected only a few times. The chain links TRBV6-5 to TRBJ1-6; 7 positions agree with TRBD1. The CDR3 consists of 13 residues. Trimming removed 10 bases from V and 7 bases from J; junction bases left unmatched: 7. Per the germline V gene, CDR1 is MNHEY and CDR2 is SVGAGI. This CDR3 reads CATADRWNSPLHF. The CDR3 bases are TGTGCCACAGCGGACAGGTGGAATTCACCCCTCCACTTT.

This clone was seen a single time. The chain couples TRBV30 to TRBJ2-5, with a weak D call TRBD2 (6 bases). The J call is uncertain, as TRBJ2-7 better fits the DNA end. Germline CDR1 reads GTSNPN; CDR2 reads SVGIG (reference sequence). This CDR3 is built from 12 residues. In DNA form, the CDR3 reads TGTGCCTGGGGGGAGGTACGATACGAGCAGTACTTC. Its translation is CAWGEVRYEQYF.

The chain uses TRBV29-1 and TRBJ2-3; weak D call: TRBD2 (6 bases). Trimming removed 0 bases from V and 5 bases from J, with 12 bases in between. This CDR3 has 14 amino acids. CDR1 is SQVTM, CDR2 ANQGSEA, per germline. This chain's CDR3 is CSVEDPRRGDTQYF. CDR3 DNA sequence: TGCAGCGTTGAAGATCCGCGGAGGGGAGATACGCAGTATTTT.

This clone was seen a few times. The V call is TRBV28, the J call TRBJ1-2, with a possible D match to TRBD1 (5 bases). This CDR3 has 18 residues. CDR1 and CDR2 from the germline V gene are MDHEN and SYDVKM. With 1 base removed from V and 3 bases from J, the gap between germline ends came to 21 bases. CDR3 amino acids: CASSLSTLGLTGHYGYTF. For the CDR3, the DNA is TGTGCCAGCAGTTTATCAACGTTGGGGCTCACCGGACACTATGGCTACACCTTC.

This chain uses TRBV7-3 with TRBJ1-1; TRBD1 might be the D (5 bases). This CDR3 has 14 residues. V was shortened by 0 bases and J by 3 bases, with 8 bases between the two germline ends. CDR1 is SGHTA and CDR2 is FQGTGA in the germline V gene. The CDR3 DNA reads as TGTGCCAGCAGCTTAACGGGGGGAGACACTGAAGCTTTCTTT. Translating it yields CASSLTGGDTEAFF.

The CDR3 loop is CASSTGVGTEAFF. CDR3 DNA sequence: TGTGCCAGCAGCACAGGGGTGGGAACTGAAGCTTTCTTT. This sequence joins TRBV9 and TRBJ1-1, with TRBD1 matching 7 bases. The V segment lost 4 bases and the J segment 5 bases; nucleotides outside the gene matches: 5. Germline V CDR1 and CDR2: SGDLS, YYNGEE. The CDR3 consists of 13 residues.

This clone appeared a few times. This rearrangement joins TRBV5-1 to TRBJ2-3; D is perhaps TRBD2 (7 bases). The ends were cut back, 5 bases at V and 5 bases at J, with 15 bases in the middle. This CDR3 is 14 amino acids long. CDR1 and CDR2 from the germline V gene are SGHRS and YFSETQ. CDR3 sequence reads: CASSIGGLKDTQYF. The CDR3 nucleotides read TGCGCCAGCAGTATCGGGGGGCTTAAAGATACGCAGTATTTT. Complete variable domain (other parts from reference TRBV5-1 and TRBJ2-3): KAGVTQTPRYLIKTRGQQVTLSCSPISGHRSVSWYQQTPGQGLQFLFEYFSETQRNKGNFPGRFSGRQFSNSRSEMNVSTLELGDSALYLCASSIGGLKDTQYFGPGTRLTVL.

The V and J genes are TRBV28 and TRBJ1-2, with D unresolved. This CDR3 comprises 15 residues. Trimming stripped 7 bases from V and 0 bases from J, with 15 bases between. In germline, CDR1 is MDHEN, CDR2 SYDVKM. The CDR3 is CASIRHPIANYGYTF. The CDR3 DNA is TGTGCCAGCATAAGACACCCGATAGCTAACTATGGCTACACCTTC.

The chain links TRBV6-4 to TRBJ2-3; TRBD2 matches at 7 bases. The CDR3 is 13 amino acids. The V gene end was trimmed by 6 bases and the J gene end by 3 bases; junction bases not matched to a gene: 3. The germline gives CDR1 MRHNA, CDR2 SNTAGT. The CDR3 sequence is CASSGGWTDTQYF. Here the CDR3 DNA reads TGTGCCAGCAGCGGGGGGTGGACAGATACGCAGTATTTT.

V usage is TRBV4-2 and J usage is TRBJ2-7; D is perhaps TRBD2 (5 bases). The germline CDR1 and CDR2 sequences are LGHNA and YNFKEQ. V gave up 0 bases and J gave up 3 bases, with 6 bases separating them. The CDR3 extends over 13 amino acids. CDR3 amino acids: CASSQERVYEQYF. The CDR3 DNA reads TGTGCCAGCAGCCAAGAGCGGGTCTACGAGCAGTACTTC.

The V gene is TRBV19, the J gene TRBJ1-1; no definite D call. Germline V gene sequence: CDR1 LNHDA, CDR2 SQIVND (reference sequence). Deletions cut 5 bases from V and 3 bases from J, with 16 bases between. The CDR3 runs to 15 residues. Written as DNA, the CDR3 is TGTGCCAGTAGTGTGCCCTGGCCCGCGGACACTGAAGCTTTCTTT. Encoded protein: CASSVPWPADTEAFF.

The chain has TRBV27 and TRBJ1-2, with no clear D. The germline CDR1 and CDR2 sequences are MNHEY and SMNVEV (reference sequence). Trimming cost V 6 bases and J 4 bases, with 12 bases left between them. The CDR3 runs 13 residues. CDR3 bases: TGTGCCAGCAGACTCACTGGTTCCTATGGCTACACCTTC. Its translation is CASRLTGSYGYTF.

A few counts support this clone. The V gene is TRBV4-2, the J gene TRBJ1-5; TRBD1 aligns across 7 bases. V was pared by 3 bases and J by 4 bases, with 6 bases of the junction left unmatched. Looked up from germline, CDR1 is LGHNA and CDR2 is YNFKEQ. The CDR3 runs 15 residues. The CDR3 sequence is CASSQPGQQNQPQHF. CDR3 DNA sequence: TGTGCCAGCAGCCAGCCGGGACAGCAGAATCAGCCCCAGCATTTT.

In this sample, this clone turned up a few times. V usage is TRBV7-9 and J usage is TRBJ1-5; maybe TRBD1 (6 bases). The CDR3 spans 15 residues. V lost 5 bases, J lost 5 bases, and 16 bases lay in between. In germline, CDR1 is SEHNR, CDR2 FQNEAQ (reference sequence). CDR3 in amino acids: CASSPAGQPDQPQHF. The CDR3 coding sequence is TGTGCCAGCAGCCCAGCGGGACAACCCGATCAGCCCCAGCATTTT.

The chain uses TRBV5-4 and TRBJ2-2; 9 bases agree with TRBD1. After removal of 3 bases from V and 0 bases from J, the junction contained 0 bases not matched to a gene. The CDR3 is made up of 15 amino acids. CDR1 and CDR2 from the germline V gene are SGHNT and YYREEE (reference sequence). The CDR3 protein is CASSWDRANTGELFF. The CDR3 DNA follows: TGTGCCAGCAGCTGGGACAGGGCGAACACCGGGGAGCTGTTTTTT.

This rearrangement joins TRBV5-4 to TRBJ1-2; 7 nucleotides match TRBD1. The CDR3 contains 13 residues. V dropped 1 base and J dropped 6; count of bases not matched to a gene: 3. The V gene's germline CDR1 is SGHNT and CDR2 YYREEE (reference sequence). This CDR3 is CASSLWQGDGYTF. The CDR3 region has the DNA TGTGCCAGCAGCTTGTGGCAGGGGGATGGCTACACCTTC.

The chain links TRBV13 to TRBJ2-3, with TRBD2 as a possible D gene (6 bases). The V and J ends lost 2 bases and 2 bases respectively, with 11 bases between them. Germline CDR1 PRHDT, CDR2 FYEKMQ (reference sequence). The CDR3 spans 15 residues. The DNA of the CDR3 is TGTGCCAGCAGCTTAAGGGCGGGGCCCACAGATACGCAGTATTTT. It specifies CASSLRAGPTDTQYF. The full variable domain, its missing parts supplied by reference TRBV13 and TRBJ2-3, is AAGVIQSPRHLIKEKRETATLKCYPIPRHDTVYWYQQGPGQDPQFLISFYEKMQSDKGSIPDRFSAQQFSDYHSELNMSSLELGDSALYFCASSLRAGPTDTQYFGPGTRLTVL.

The V call is TRBV28, the J call TRBJ2-5, with 7 bases identical to TRBD1. The ends lost 5 bases at V and 6 bases at J; junction bases unmatched: 9. Germline CDR1 MDHEN, CDR2 SYDVKM. This CDR3 spans 14 amino acids. In DNA form, the CDR3 reads TGTGCCAGCAGTAATAAAGGGGGCGGACAGACCCAGTACTTC. It yields the protein CASSNKGGGQTQYF.

The CDR3 region has the DNA TGTGCCAGCAGTCCACAGGGGAGCGATACGCAGTATTTT. Translating gives CASSPQGSDTQYF. This sequence joins TRBV4-2 and TRBJ2-3; 7 bases map to TRBD1. This CDR3 region has 13 residues. V shed 6 bases and J 6 bases; nucleotides not matched to a gene: 6. CDR1 and CDR2 (germline): LGHNA, YNFKEQ.